This T cell receptor beta chain originates from a study of T cells in Graves' hyperthyroidism and ophthalmopathy. Study details: Peripheral blood sampling occurred at initial diagnosis, before any treatment.

Patients affected by ophthalmopathy presented a Clinical Activity Score of at least 3, a NOSPECS grade of at least 4, and disease duration below 3 months. Reasons for excluding patients were uncontrolled infection, other autoimmune disease, pregnancy or lactation. A few counts support this clonotype. RNA transcripts served as the template for amplifying TCR beta CDR3 regions. Primed by the HTBI set, a first-round RT-PCR was run on the TCR CDR3. MiXCR, run by TCRdb on the multiplex PCR reads, gives a single entry per CDR3 protein. The data contain around 490,000 distinct CDR3 sequences, nearly 20% of them seen just once; the ten biggest clones take up less than 55%. This CDR3 contains 15 residues. Trimming cost V 3 bases and J 7 bases; bases outside gene matches: 10. Germline values: CDR1 GTSNPN, CDR2 SVGIG (reference sequence).

The rearrangement uses TRBV30 and TRBJ2-3, with 10 bases fitting TRBD2. The clonotype was recovered from a man in his forties or fifties with Graves' ophthalmopathy. Sequenced sample: blood. The CDR3 is CAWSPGAGGPHTQYF. In nucleotides, the CDR3 is TGTGCCTGGAGCCCGGGAGCGGGGGGGCCGCATACGCAGTATTTT.